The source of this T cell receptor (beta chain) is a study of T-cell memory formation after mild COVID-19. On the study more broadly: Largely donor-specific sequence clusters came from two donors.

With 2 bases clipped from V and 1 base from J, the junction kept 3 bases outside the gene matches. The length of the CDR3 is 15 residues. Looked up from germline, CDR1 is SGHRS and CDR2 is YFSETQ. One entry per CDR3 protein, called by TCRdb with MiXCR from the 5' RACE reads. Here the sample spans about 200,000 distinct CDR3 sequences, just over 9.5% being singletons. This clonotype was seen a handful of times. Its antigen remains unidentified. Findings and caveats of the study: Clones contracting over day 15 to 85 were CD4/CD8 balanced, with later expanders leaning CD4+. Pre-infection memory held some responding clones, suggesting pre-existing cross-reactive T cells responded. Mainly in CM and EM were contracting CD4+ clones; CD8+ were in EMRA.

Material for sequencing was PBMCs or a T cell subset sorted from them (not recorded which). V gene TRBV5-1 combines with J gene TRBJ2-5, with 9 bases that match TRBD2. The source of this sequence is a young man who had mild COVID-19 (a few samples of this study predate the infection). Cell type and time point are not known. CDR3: CASSLSGGLQETQYF. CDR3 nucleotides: TGCGCCAGCAGCTTAAGCGGGGGGCTCCAAGAGACCCAGTACTTC.